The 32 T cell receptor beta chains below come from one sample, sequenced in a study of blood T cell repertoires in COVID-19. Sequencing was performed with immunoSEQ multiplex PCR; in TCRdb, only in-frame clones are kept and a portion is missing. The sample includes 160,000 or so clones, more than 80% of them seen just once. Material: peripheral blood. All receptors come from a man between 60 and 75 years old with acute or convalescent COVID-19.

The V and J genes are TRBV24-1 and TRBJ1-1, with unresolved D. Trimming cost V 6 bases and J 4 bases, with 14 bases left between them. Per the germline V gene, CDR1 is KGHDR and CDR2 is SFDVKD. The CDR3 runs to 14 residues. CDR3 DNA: TGTGCCACCAGTTATGTGGGTCGCGGCACTGAAGCTTTCTTT. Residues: CATSYVGRGTEAFF.

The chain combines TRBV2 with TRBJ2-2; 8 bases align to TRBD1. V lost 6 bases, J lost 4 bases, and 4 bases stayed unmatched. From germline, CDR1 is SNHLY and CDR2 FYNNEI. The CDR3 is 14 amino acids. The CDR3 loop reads CASRDRVLTGELFF. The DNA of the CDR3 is TGTGCCAGCAGGGACAGGGTGCTCACCGGGGAGCTGTTTTTT.

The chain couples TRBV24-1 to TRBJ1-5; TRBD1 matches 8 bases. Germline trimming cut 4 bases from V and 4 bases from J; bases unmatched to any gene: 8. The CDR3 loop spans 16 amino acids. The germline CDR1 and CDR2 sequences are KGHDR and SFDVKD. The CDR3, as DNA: TGTGCCACCAGTGACCCTGGACAGGGCCTTAATCAGCCCCAGCATTTT. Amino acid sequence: CATSDPGQGLNQPQHF.

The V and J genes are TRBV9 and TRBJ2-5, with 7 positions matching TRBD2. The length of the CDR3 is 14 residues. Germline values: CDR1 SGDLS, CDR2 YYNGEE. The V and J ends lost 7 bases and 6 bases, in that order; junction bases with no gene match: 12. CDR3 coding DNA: TGTGCCAGCTCGGGGAGGGGCTCGGGAAAGACCCAGTACTTC. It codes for CASSGRGSGKTQYF.

The CDR3 nucleotides read TGCGCCAGCAGCCCCGGACAGAGGGGACCGAACACTGAAGCTTTCTTT. Protein product: CASSPGQRGPNTEAFF. The rearrangement links TRBV5-1 to TRBJ1-1; the D gene is possibly TRBD1 (6 bases). The V end was cut by 4 bases, the J end by 1 base, with 17 bases between. The CDR3 length is 16 residues. Germline V gene sequence: CDR1 SGHRS, CDR2 YFSETQ.

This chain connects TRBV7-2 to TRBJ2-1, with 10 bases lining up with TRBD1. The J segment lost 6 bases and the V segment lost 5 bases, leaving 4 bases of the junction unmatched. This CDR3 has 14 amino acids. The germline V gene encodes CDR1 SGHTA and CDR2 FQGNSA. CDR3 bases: TGTGCCAGCAGCCGCGGGACAGGGGCCAATGAGCAGTTCTTC. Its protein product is CASSRGTGANEQFF.

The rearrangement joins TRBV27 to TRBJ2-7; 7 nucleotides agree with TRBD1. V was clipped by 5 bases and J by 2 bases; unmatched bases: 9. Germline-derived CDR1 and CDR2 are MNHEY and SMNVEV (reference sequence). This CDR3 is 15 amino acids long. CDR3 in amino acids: CASSLGQPIAYEQYF. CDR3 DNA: TGTGCCAGCAGTCTGGGACAGCCTATTGCCTACGAGCAGTACTTC.

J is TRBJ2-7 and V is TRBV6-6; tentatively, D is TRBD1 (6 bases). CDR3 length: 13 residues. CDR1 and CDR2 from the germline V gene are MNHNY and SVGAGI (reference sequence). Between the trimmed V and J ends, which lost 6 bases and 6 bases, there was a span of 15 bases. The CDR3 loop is CASRVQGGAEQYF. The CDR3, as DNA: TGTGCCAGCAGGGTACAGGGTGGGGCCGAGCAGTACTTC.

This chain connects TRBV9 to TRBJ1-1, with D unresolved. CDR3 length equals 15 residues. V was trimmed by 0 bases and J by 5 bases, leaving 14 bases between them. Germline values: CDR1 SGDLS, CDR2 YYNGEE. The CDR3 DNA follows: TGTGCCAGCAGCGTAGTTGGGAGGTCGATAACTGAAGCTTTCTTT. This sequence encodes CASSVVGRSITEAFF.

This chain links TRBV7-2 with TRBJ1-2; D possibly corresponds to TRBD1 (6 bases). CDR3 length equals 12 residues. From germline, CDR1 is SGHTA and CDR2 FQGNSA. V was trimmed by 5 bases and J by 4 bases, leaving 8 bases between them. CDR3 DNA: TGTGCCAGCAGCCCGGACAGCTATGGCTACACCTTC. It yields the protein CASSPDSYGYTF.

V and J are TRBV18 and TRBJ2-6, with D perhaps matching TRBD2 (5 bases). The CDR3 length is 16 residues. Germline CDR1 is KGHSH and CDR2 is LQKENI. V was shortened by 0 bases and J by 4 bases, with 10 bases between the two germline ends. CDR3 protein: CASSPPSRAGANVLTF. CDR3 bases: TGTGCCAGCTCACCACCATCGAGGGCCGGGGCCAACGTCCTGACTTTC.

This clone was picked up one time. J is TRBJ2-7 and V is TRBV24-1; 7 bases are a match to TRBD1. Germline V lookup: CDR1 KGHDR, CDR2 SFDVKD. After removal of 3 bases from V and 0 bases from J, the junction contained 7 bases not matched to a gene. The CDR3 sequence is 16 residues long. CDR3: CATSDPRTGSSYEQYF. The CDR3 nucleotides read TGTGCCACCAGTGATCCTCGGACAGGCAGCTCCTACGAGCAGTACTTC.

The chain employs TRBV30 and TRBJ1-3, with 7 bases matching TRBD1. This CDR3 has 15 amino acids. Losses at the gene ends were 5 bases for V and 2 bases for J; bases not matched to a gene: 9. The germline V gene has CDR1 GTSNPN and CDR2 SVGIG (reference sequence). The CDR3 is CAWGTQGGTGNTIYF. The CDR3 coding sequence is TGTGCCTGGGGGACCCAGGGGGGTACTGGAAACACCATATATTTT.

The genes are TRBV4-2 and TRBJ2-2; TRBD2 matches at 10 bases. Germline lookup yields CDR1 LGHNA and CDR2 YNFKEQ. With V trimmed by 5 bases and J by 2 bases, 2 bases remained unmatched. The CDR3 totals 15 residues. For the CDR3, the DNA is TGTGCCAGCAGCATAGCGGGGGGAAACACCGGGGAGCTGTTTTTT. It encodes CASSIAGGNTGELFF.

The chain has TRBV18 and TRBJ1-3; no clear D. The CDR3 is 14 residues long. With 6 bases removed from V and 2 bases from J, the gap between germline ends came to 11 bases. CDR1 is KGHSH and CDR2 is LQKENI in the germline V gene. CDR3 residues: CASSTGVTGNTIYF. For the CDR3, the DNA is TGTGCCAGCTCGACCGGGGTTACTGGAAACACCATATATTTT.

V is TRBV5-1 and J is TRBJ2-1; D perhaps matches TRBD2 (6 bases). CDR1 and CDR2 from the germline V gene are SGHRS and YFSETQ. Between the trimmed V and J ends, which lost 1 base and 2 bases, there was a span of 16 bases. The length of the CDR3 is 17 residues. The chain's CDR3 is CASSLRLAGRPYNEQFF. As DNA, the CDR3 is TGCGCCAGCAGCTTGAGGTTGGCAGGGAGGCCCTACAATGAGCAGTTCTTC.

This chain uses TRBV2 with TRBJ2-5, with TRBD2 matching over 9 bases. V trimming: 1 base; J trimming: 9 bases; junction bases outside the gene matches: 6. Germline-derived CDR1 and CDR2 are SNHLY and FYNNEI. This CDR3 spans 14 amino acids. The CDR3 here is CASSEGSGGGAQYF. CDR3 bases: TGTGCCAGCAGTGAAGGGTCCGGCGGGGGGGCCCAGTACTTC.

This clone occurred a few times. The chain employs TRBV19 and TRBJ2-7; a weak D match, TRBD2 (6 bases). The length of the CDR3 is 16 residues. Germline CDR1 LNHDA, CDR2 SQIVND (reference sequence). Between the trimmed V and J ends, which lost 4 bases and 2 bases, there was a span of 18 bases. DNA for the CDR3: TGTGCCAGTAGTACAGCAGGGAGGAGCGTCACCTACGAGCAGTACTTC. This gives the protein CASSTAGRSVTYEQYF.

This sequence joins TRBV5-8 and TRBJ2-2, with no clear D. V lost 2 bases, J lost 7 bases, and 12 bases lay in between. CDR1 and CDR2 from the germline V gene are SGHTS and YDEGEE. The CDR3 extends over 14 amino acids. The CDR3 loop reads CASSLIAFGGELFF. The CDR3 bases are TGTGCCAGCAGCTTAATTGCGTTTGGCGGGGAGCTGTTTTTT.

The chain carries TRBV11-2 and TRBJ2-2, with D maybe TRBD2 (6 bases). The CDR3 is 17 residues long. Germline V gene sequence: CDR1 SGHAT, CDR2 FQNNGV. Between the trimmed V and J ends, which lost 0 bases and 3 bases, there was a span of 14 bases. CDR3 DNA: TGTGCCAGCAGCTTAGACGGGAGCCTGATAGACACCGGGGAGCTGTTTTTT. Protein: CASSLDGSLIDTGELFF. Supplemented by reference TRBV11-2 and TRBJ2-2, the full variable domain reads EAGVAQSPRYKIIEKRQSVAFWCNPISGHATLYWYQQILGQGPKLLIQFQNNGVVDDSQLPKDRFSAERLKGVDSTLKIQPAKLEDSAVYLCASSLDGSLIDTGELFFGEGSRLTVL.

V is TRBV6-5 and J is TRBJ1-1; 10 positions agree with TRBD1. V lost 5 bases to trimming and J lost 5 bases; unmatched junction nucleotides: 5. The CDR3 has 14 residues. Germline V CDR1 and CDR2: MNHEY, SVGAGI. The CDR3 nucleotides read TGTGCCAGCAGTCCCGGACAGGGGGTGACTGAAGCTTTCTTT. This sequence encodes CASSPGQGVTEAFF.

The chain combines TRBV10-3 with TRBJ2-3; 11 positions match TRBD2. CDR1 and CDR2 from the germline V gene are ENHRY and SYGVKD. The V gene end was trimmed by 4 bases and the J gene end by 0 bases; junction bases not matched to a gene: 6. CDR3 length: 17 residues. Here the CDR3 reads CAISGPTSGGSTDTQYF. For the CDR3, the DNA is TGTGCCATCAGTGGGCCAACTAGCGGGGGTAGCACAGATACGCAGTATTTT.

CDR3 nucleotide sequence: TGTGCCAGCTCCACCACAGGGGGGGCGAAGACTAACTATGGCTACACCTTC. Translated: CASSTTGGAKTNYGYTF. The chain recombines TRBV18 with TRBJ1-2; 8 bases are shared with TRBD1. The CDR3 loop spans 17 amino acids. Germline V lookup: CDR1 KGHSH, CDR2 LQKENI. The trim removed 6 bases at V and 0 bases at J, leaving 12 bases unmatched.

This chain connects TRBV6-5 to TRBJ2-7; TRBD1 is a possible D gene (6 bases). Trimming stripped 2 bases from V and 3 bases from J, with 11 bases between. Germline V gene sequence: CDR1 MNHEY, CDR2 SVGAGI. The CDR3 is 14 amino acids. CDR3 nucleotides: TGTGCCAGCAGTTACGATACAGGGAGCTACGAGCAGTACTTC. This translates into CASSYDTGSYEQYF.

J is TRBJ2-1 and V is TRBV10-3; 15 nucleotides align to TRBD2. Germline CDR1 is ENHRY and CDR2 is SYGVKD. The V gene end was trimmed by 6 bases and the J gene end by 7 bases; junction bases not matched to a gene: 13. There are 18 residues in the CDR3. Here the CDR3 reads CAISPGLAGGRGLNEQFF. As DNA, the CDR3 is TGTGCCATCAGCCCGGGACTAGCGGGGGGCCGGGGATTGAATGAGCAGTTCTTC.

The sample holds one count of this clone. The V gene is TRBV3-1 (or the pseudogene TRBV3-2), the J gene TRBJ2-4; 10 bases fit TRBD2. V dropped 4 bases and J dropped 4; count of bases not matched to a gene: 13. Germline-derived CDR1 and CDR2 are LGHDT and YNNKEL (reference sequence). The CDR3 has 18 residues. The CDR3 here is CASSLTGTKAGGKNIQYF. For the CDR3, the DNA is TGTGCCAGCAGCCTCACCGGAACTAAAGCGGGGGGGAAAAACATTCAGTACTTC.

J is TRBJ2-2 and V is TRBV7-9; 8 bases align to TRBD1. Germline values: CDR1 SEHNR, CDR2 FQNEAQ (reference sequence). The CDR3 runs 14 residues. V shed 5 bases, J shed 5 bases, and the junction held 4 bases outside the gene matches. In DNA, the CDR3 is TGTGCCAGCAGCGGACAGGGTCGGACCGGGGAGCTGTTTTTT. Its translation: CASSGQGRTGELFF.

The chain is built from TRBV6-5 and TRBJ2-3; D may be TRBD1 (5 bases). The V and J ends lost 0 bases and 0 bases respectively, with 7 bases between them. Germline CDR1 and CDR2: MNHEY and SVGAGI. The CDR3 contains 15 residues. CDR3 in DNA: TGTGCCAGCAGTTACTCGCGACAGAGCACAGATACGCAGTATTTT. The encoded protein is CASSYSRQSTDTQYF.

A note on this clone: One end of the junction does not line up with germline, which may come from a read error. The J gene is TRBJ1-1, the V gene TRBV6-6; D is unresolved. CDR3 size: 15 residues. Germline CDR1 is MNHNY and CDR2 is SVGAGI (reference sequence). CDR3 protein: CASSDSTGFGTEAFF. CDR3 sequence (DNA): TGTGCCAGCAGTGACTCGACGGGTTTTGGGACTGAAGCTTTCTTT.

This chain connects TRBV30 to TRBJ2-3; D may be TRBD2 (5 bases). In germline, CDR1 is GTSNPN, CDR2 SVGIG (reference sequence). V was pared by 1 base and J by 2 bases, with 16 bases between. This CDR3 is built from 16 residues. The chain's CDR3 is CAWSAPSKRSTDTQYF. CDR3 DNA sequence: TGTGCCTGGAGTGCACCCTCAAAGCGGTCCACAGATACGCAGTATTTT.

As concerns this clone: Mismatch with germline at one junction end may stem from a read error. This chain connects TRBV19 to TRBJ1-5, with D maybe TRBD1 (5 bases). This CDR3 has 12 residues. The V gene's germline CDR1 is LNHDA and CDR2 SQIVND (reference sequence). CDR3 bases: TGTGCCAGTAGTATCCCCGGGGGTTCGTGGGGTTTT. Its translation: CASSIPGGSWGF.

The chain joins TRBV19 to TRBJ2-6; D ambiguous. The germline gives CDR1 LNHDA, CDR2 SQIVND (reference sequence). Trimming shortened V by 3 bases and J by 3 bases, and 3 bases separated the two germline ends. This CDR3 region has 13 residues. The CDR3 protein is CASSIGGANVLTF. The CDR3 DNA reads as TGTGCCAGTAGTATCGGTGGGGCCAACGTCCTGACTTTC.